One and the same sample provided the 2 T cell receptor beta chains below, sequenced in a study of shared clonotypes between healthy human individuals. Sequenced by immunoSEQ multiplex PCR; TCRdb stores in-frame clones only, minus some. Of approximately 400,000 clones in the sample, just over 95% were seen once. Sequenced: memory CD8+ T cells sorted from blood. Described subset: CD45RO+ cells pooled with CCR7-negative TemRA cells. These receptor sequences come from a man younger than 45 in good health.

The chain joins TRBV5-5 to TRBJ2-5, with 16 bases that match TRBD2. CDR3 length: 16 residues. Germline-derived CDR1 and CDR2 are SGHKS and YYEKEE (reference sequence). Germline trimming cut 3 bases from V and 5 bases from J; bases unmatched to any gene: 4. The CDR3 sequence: CASSWGLAGGEETQYF. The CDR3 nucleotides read TGTGCCAGCAGCTGGGGACTAGCGGGAGGGGAGGAGACCCAGTACTTC.

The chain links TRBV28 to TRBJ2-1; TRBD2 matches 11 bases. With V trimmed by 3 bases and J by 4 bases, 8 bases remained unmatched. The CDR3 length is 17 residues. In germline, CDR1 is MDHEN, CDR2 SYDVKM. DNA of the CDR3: TGTGCCAGCAGTTTGGGGGCTAGCGGGAGGTATTACAATGAGCAGTTCTTC. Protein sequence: CASSLGASGRYYNEQFF.